These 26 T cell receptor beta chains came from one sample sequenced in a study of OX40 agonist ivuxolimab in advanced cancers. Sequencing used immunoSEQ multiplex PCR; TCRdb keeps in-frame clones, though not all of them. This sample has about 120,000 clones; about 93% occur once, and the top ten carry more than 0.15%. Sequencing was performed on CD4+ or CD8+ T cells sorted from blood, taken in a trial of the OX40 agonist ivuxolimab. The origin of the receptors is an adult with an advanced solid tumor such as melanoma, head and neck, liver or kidney cancer.

The chain employs TRBV4-1 and TRBJ2-5, with 7 bases that match TRBD2. Germline V gene lookup returns CDR1 MGHRA and CDR2 YSYEKL. The CDR3 sequence is 15 residues long. With 1 base clipped from V and 5 bases from J, the junction kept 7 bases outside the gene matches. The CDR3 loop is CASSQAPTSFETQYF. As DNA, the CDR3 is TGCGCCAGCAGCCAAGCCCCGACTAGCTTTGAGACCCAGTACTTC.

The rearrangement links TRBV6-6 to TRBJ2-1; a possible D gene is TRBD1 (6 bases). The CDR3 consists of 13 residues. In germline, CDR1 is MNHNY, CDR2 SVGAGI (reference sequence). Trimming removed 8 bases from V and 1 base from J, with 9 bases in between. The CDR3, as DNA: TGTGCCAGCCAGGGGCAGTCCTACAATGAGCAGTTCTTC. This translates into CASQGQSYNEQFF.

This clone was seen once. The chain uses TRBV5-4 and TRBJ2-1; 9 bases match TRBD1. Trimming took 4 bases from V and 9 from J; bases not matched to a gene: 14. The V gene's germline CDR1 is SGHNT and CDR2 YYREEE (reference sequence). The CDR3 runs 16 residues. CDR3 sequence (DNA): TGTGCCAGCAGCCGGGGGACAGGGAGGACTGGGAGTGAGCAGTTCTTC. As protein: CASSRGTGRTGSEQFF.

The chain couples TRBV6-1 to TRBJ1-5; D uncertain. Trimming pared 8 bases from V and 4 bases from J, leaving 15 bases between. Germline V gene data show CDR1 as MNHNS and CDR2 as SASEGT. The CDR3 has 14 amino acids. CDR3 DNA: TGTGCCAGCGCCCAACTCGGATCGAATCAGCCCCAGCATTTT. As protein: CASAQLGSNQPQHF.

The chain is built from TRBV2 and TRBJ1-6; perhaps TRBD1 as D (6 bases). Germline V gene lookup returns CDR1 SNHLY and CDR2 FYNNEI. The CDR3 contains 14 residues. The V end was cut by 3 bases, the J end by 10 bases, with 13 bases between. In DNA, the CDR3 is TGTGCCAGCAGTGAGAACAGGGCTCGATCACCCCTCCACTTT. Translated: CASSENRARSPLHF.

The chain carries TRBV6-1 and TRBJ2-7; 8 positions match TRBD1. Losses at the gene ends were 6 bases for V and 2 bases for J; bases not matched to a gene: 6. Germline V gene data show CDR1 as MNHNS and CDR2 as SASEGT. The CDR3 totals 14 residues. The CDR3, as DNA: TGTGCCAGCAGGGATGACAGGGGTCCCTACGAGCAGTACTTC. It codes for CASRDDRGPYEQYF.

V usage is TRBV6-5 and J usage is TRBJ2-5, with D perhaps TRBD2 (6 bases). The CDR3 has 16 amino acids. CDR1 is MNHEY, CDR2 SVGAGI, per germline. V dropped 0 bases and J dropped 5 bases, with 16 bases sitting between them. The CDR3 DNA follows: TGTGCCAGCAGTTACTCCGTCCGCGGGGCGGTCGAGACCCAGTACTTC. This gives the protein CASSYSVRGAVETQYF.

The chain links TRBV4-2 to TRBJ2-7; 11 nucleotides align to TRBD2. Unmatched junction bases numbered 7, after V lost 3 bases and J lost 0 bases. Germline-derived CDR1 and CDR2 are LGHNA and YNFKEQ. The CDR3 totals 17 residues. The chain's CDR3 is CASSHPTSGSGSYEQYF. CDR3 nucleotide sequence: TGTGCCAGCAGCCACCCAACTAGCGGGAGTGGCTCCTACGAGCAGTACTTC.

The rearrangement uses TRBV19 and TRBJ2-5; D perhaps matches TRBD2 (5 bases). The CDR3 extends over 16 amino acids. With 4 bases removed from V and 1 base from J, the gap between germline ends came to 16 bases. CDR1 LNHDA and CDR2 SQIVND come from the germline V gene (reference sequence). The chain's CDR3 is CASSTGGAASQETQYF. CDR3 nucleotide sequence: TGTGCCAGTAGTACCGGAGGTGCGGCGTCCCAAGAGACCCAGTACTTC.

The V and J genes are TRBV29-1 and TRBJ2-5; TRBD2 is a possible D gene (5 bases). Trimming left V 3 bases short and J 4 bases short, with 15 bases between. This CDR3 has 14 residues. The germline gives CDR1 SQVTM, CDR2 ANQGSEA. CDR3 in amino acids: CSVDEGSLLETQYF. In DNA form, the CDR3 reads TGCAGCGTTGATGAGGGCAGTCTACTAGAGACCCAGTACTTC.

The chain carries TRBV2 and TRBJ2-7; 8 positions agree with TRBD2. The CDR3 extends over 13 amino acids. Germline V gives CDR1 SNHLY, CDR2 FYNNEI. Germline trimming cut 10 bases from V and 6 bases from J; bases unmatched to any gene: 11. The DNA of the CDR3 is TGTGCCACCAAGCGGGAGCGAGGAATCGAGCAGTACTTC. Its translation: CATKRERGIEQYF.

The chain joins TRBV25-1 to TRBJ1-4, with a tentative D call TRBD1 (6 bases). The V end lost 7 bases, the J end lost 8 bases, and 14 bases lay between the germline ends. In germline, CDR1 is MGHDK, CDR2 SYGVNS. There are 13 residues in the CDR3. CDR3 region: CASTFRGNEKLFF. The DNA for the CDR3 is TGTGCCAGCACCTTCAGGGGAAACGAAAAACTGTTTTTT.

The CDR3 sequence is CASSLQGRASKYF. The CDR3, as DNA: TGTGCCAGCAGCTTACAGGGGCGCGCATCCAAGTACTTC. The J gene is TRBJ2-7, the V gene TRBV11-2; a possible D gene is TRBD1 (6 bases). Germline V CDR1 and CDR2: SGHAT, FQNNGV. Trimming stripped 2 bases from V and 11 bases from J, with 16 bases between. The CDR3 contains 13 residues.

This chain joins TRBV19 and TRBJ1-5; D is unresolved. Trimming left V 2 bases short and J 0 bases short, with 11 bases between. Germline CDR1 reads LNHDA; CDR2 reads SQIVND (reference sequence). The CDR3 contains 16 residues. This CDR3 reads CASSISRGYSNQPQHF. The CDR3 coding sequence is TGTGCCAGTAGTATAAGCCGGGGTTATAGCAATCAGCCCCAGCATTTT.

This sequence joins TRBV27 and TRBJ2-2; maybe TRBD1 (6 bases). The ends were cut back, 5 bases at V and 3 bases at J, with 13 bases in the middle. CDR1 MNHEY and CDR2 SMNVEV come from the germline V gene (reference sequence). The CDR3 consists of 15 residues. The chain's CDR3 is CASSTRDTYTGELFF. DNA for the CDR3: TGTGCCAGCAGTACACGGGACACCTACACCGGGGAGCTGTTTTTT.

The V call is TRBV21-1, the J call TRBJ1-1. TRBV21-1 is deemed a pseudogene. The CDR3 has 16 amino acids. CDR3 DNA: TGTGCCAGCAGAATGAGAATAGCTACACATCGCACTGAAGCTTTCTTT. Protein: CASRMRIATHRTEAFF.

The chain joins TRBV2 to TRBJ1-5, with D tentatively TRBD1 (6 bases). This CDR3 has 16 residues. V dropped 1 base and J dropped 2 bases, with 12 bases sitting between them. Germline V lookup: CDR1 SNHLY, CDR2 FYNNEI. This chain's CDR3 is CASSEGEAGGNQPQHF. The CDR3 coding sequence is TGTGCCAGCAGTGAAGGAGAGGCAGGGGGCAATCAGCCCCAGCATTTT.

The V gene is TRBV6-1, the J gene TRBJ2-7; 9 bases align to TRBD2. The V gene's germline CDR1 is MNHNS and CDR2 SASEGT. V gave up 3 bases and J gave up 2 bases; unmatched junction bases: 5. The CDR3 sequence is 15 residues long. CDR3 DNA: TGTGCCAGCAGTGATACGGGACTAGCTACCTACGAGCAGTACTTC. It translates to CASSDTGLATYEQYF.

J is TRBJ1-2 and V is TRBV7-9; 7 bases align to TRBD1. Germline V gene lookup returns CDR1 SEHNR and CDR2 FQNEAQ (reference sequence). Unmatched junction bases numbered 9, after V lost 4 bases and J lost 4 bases. This CDR3 has 15 residues. The DNA of the CDR3 is TGTGCCAGCAGCTCTGCGGGACAGATGACCTATGGCTACACCTTC. Amino acid sequence: CASSSAGQMTYGYTF. Complete variable domain (other parts from reference TRBV7-9 and TRBJ1-2): DTGVSQNPRHKITKRGQNVTFRCDPISEHNRLYWYRQTLGQGPEFLTYFQNEAQLEKSRLLSDRFSAERPKGSFSTLEIQRTEQGDSAMYLCASSSAGQMTYGYTFGSGTRLTVV.

V usage is TRBV28 and J usage is TRBJ2-2; the D is unclear. Germline lookup yields CDR1 MDHEN and CDR2 SYDVKM. V lost 5 bases to trimming and J lost 6 bases, with 10 bases between them. The CDR3 extends over 13 amino acids. For the CDR3, the DNA is TGTGCCAGCAGTCCTAGGGTACCCGGGGAGCTGTTTTTT. Translating it yields CASSPRVPGELFF.

The V call is TRBV19, the J call TRBJ2-4; 11 positions agree with TRBD1. The CDR3 runs 17 residues. With 5 bases clipped from V and 6 bases from J, the junction kept 12 bases outside the gene matches. From germline, CDR1 is LNHDA and CDR2 SQIVND (reference sequence). As DNA, the CDR3 is TGTGCCAGTAGTCCCGGACAGGGGGCTACGAGGGTAAACATTCAGTACTTC. It translates to CASSPGQGATRVNIQYF.

The V gene is TRBV10-1, the J gene TRBJ2-2; D possibly uses TRBD1 or TRBD2 (6 bases each). Germline V CDR1 and CDR2: WNHNN, SYGVQD (reference sequence). Trimming cost V 8 bases and J 0 bases, with 10 bases left between them. The CDR3 has 14 amino acids. This chain's CDR3 is CASAGHANTGELFF. As DNA, the CDR3 is TGCGCCAGCGCGGGACACGCGAACACCGGGGAGCTGTTTTTT.

The V gene is TRBV5-4, the J gene TRBJ1-1; D call uncertain. V lost 0 bases and J lost 1, with 7 bases in between. The CDR3 spans 14 residues. CDR1 SGHNT and CDR2 YYREEE come from the germline V gene (reference sequence). This chain's CDR3 is CASSLAGQNTEAFF. CDR3 nucleotide sequence: TGTGCCAGCAGCTTGGCCGGCCAGAACACTGAAGCTTTCTTT.

The V gene is TRBV6-1, the J gene TRBJ1-1, with D hard to call. Germline V lookup: CDR1 MNHNS, CDR2 SASEGT. V gave up 7 bases and J gave up 1 base, with 10 bases separating them. The CDR3 is 13 residues long. CDR3 sequence: CASMRQPNTEAFF. The CDR3 nucleotides are TGTGCCAGCATGAGACAACCGAACACTGAAGCTTTCTTT.

The chain links TRBV5-5 to TRBJ2-5; TRBD1 is a possible D gene (5 bases). Trimming removed 1 base at V and 2 bases at J, with 6 bases between. The CDR3 loop spans 13 amino acids. Looked up from germline, CDR1 is SGHKS and CDR2 is YYEKEE (reference sequence). CDR3 DNA sequence: TGTGCCAGCAGCTTGCCAGGGCAAGAGACCCAGTACTTC. It is translated as CASSLPGQETQYF.

The rearrangement uses TRBV19 and TRBJ1-2, with D possibly being TRBD1 (6 bases). Trimming shortened V by 5 bases and J by 7 bases, and 11 bases separated the two germline ends. The CDR3 totals 12 residues. Germline lookup yields CDR1 LNHDA and CDR2 SQIVND (reference sequence). Here the CDR3 reads CASSSQGSGYTF. In DNA form, the CDR3 reads TGTGCCAGTAGTTCACAGGGAAGTGGCTACACCTTC.